A selection of T cell receptor beta chains follows, all from one sample in a study of blood T cells in healthy people across ages. TCRdb recomputed calls from the 5' RACE reads with MiXCR, one row per CDR3 protein. The top ten clones hold less than 0.75% of a sample with under 1,100,000 distinct CDR3 sequences, under 30% of them seen once. The data also belong to a second study, concerning T cells of mothers and their children.

The material sequenced was blood. The receptors originated from a girl aged 2 to 10 in good health. Both conserved end residues are trimmed from each CDR3. Part of the rows lack a size; the others show once, few, many or a class for expanded clones.

>TRBJ2-1|13|few|TRBV5-1
ASRRDGGWGNEQF
>TRBJ2-5|11|NA|TRBV4-1
ASSPARLGTQY
>TRBJ1-2|12|NA|TRBV3-1
ASSQAVQGYGYT
>TRBJ2-1|13|NA|TRBV20-1
SARLAGLGYNEQF
>TRBJ2-3|13|NA|TRBV12-3/TRBV12-4
ASSRVQGETDTQY
>TRBJ1-3|14|NA|TRBV7-2
ASSLNPSSSGNTIY
>TRBJ1-2|14|NA|TRBV7-9
ASSPSQEMKIYGYT
>TRBJ2-1|13|NA|TRBV2
ASSDISLGGNEQF
>TRBJ2-7|10|NA|TRBV20-1
SARETSGEQY
>TRBJ2-5|14|NA|TRBV6-2/TRBV6-3
ASRDLGGGEAETQY
>TRBJ2-7|13|NA|TRBV9
ASSPRTADSYEQY
>TRBJ1-5|10|NA|TRBV29-1
SVLDPFGYQH
>TRBJ2-3|9|few|TRBV5-1
ASTLTDTQY
>TRBJ2-7|12|many|TRBV12-3/TRBV12-4
ASSLARSSYEQY
>NA|10|NA|TRBV13
ASSSESNEQY
>NA|14|NA|TRBV7-9
ASRFGGSGTKETQY
>TRBJ2-3|11|few|TRBV7-2
ASSLQGSDTRY
>TRBJ2-3|10|NA|TRBV20-1
SARILVDTQY